This note documents a single T cell receptor beta chain sequence. This sample is part of a study of CD8+ T cells in alopecia areata. The CDR3 loop spans 17 amino acids. Trimming cost V 0 bases and J 0 bases, with 9 bases left between them. Germline CDR1 and CDR2: LNHNV and YYDKDF (reference sequence). Isolated RNA was reverse transcribed into cDNA used as the sequencing template. Profiled with immunoSEQ multiplex PCR; TCRdb holds only in-frame clones, not every one. The table shows 200,000 to 250,000 clones, with 50% to 70% occurring only once. Sequenced material: CD4+ T cells sorted from blood, taken at week 0. The sequence derives from a human donor with alopecia areata. The chain uses TRBV15 and TRBJ2-6; D is uncertain. The CDR3 is CATSRDRKYSGANVLTF. The DNA for the CDR3 is TGTGCCACCAGCAGAGATCGAAAATACTCTGGGGCCAACGTCCTGACTTTC.